Reported below is one T cell receptor (beta chain). TCRdb's table, derived via immunoSEQ multiplex PCR, lists solely in-frame clones and lacks some. The sample lists 130,000 to 150,000 clones, 88% occurring once. This specimen belongs to a study of T cell responses to AZD1222 COVID-19 vaccine. The CDR3 loop spans 15 amino acids. V was clipped by 4 bases and J by 7 bases, with 14 bases between them. Germline loops: CDR1 SGHVS, CDR2 FQNEAQ. The sequencing here drew on peripheral blood, taken 28 days after the second dose of the MenACWY control vaccine. This sequence was found in an adult who received the MenACWY meningococcal vaccine as a control. The V and J genes are TRBV7-8 and TRBJ1-6; maybe TRBD1 (5 bases). The CDR3 region is CASSSLGVVNSPLHF. The CDR3 DNA reads TGTGCCAGCAGCTCCCTGGGGGTTGTCAATTCACCCCTCCACTTT.